One and the same sample provided the 20 T cell receptor beta chains below, sequenced in a study of Ad26.COV2.S vaccination and SARS-CoV-2 variants. This table comes from immunoSEQ multiplex PCR, and its TCRdb copy is limited to in-frame clones, with some not included. Found here are 400,000 to 450,000 clones, around 90% of them singletons; the top ten hold over 9%. Treatment described: about 20 received Ad26.COV2.S at low or high dose, single or two shots; several received placebo; per-sample allocation not given. Samples came from day 63 after the first vaccine or placebo injection. Sequencing was performed on peripheral blood, taken in a trial of Ad26.COV2.S vaccine versus placebo. Receptor source: a person between 18 and 59 years old who received the Ad26.COV2.S COVID-19 vaccine or a placebo.

The chain is built from TRBV5-4 and TRBJ1-2, with 9 bases matching TRBD1. After removal of 4 bases from V and 8 bases from J, the junction contained 9 bases not matched to a gene. CDR1 is SGHNT, CDR2 YYREEE, per germline (reference sequence). The CDR3 is 14 residues long. The CDR3 sequence is CASSTTGGAGGYTF. The CDR3 nucleotides read TGTGCCAGCAGCACTACAGGGGGCGCGGGCGGCTACACCTTC.

This chain joins TRBV24-1 and TRBJ2-3; weak D call: TRBD1 (5 bases). Germline V gene data show CDR1 as KGHDR and CDR2 as SFDVKD. V lost 8 bases, J lost 10 bases, and 18 bases lay in between. This CDR3 has 13 amino acids. CDR3 nucleotide sequence: TGTGCCACCACTCAGGGCGATAGTATGTCGCAGTATTTT. It codes for CATTQGDSMSQYF.

This chain connects TRBV15 to TRBJ1-1, with D possibly TRBD1 on 6 matching bases. The germline V and J ends were trimmed by 2 bases and 7 bases, with 11 bases remaining between them. CDR3 length: 13 residues. CDR1 and CDR2 from the germline V gene are LNHNV and YYDKDF (reference sequence). The CDR3 DNA follows: TGTGCCACCAGCAGACTACAGGGTGGTGAAGCTTTCTTT. It specifies CATSRLQGGEAFF.

J is TRBJ1-5 and V is TRBV27; D ambiguous. The CDR3 is 13 amino acids. Germline values: CDR1 MNHEY, CDR2 SMNVEV (reference sequence). The V end was cut by 5 bases, the J end by 5 bases, with 10 bases between. CDR3 DNA: TGTGCCAGCAGTCCCAGGAGAGATCAGCCCCAGCATTTT. It yields the protein CASSPRRDQPQHF.

The J gene is TRBJ2-1, the V gene TRBV7-6, with D perhaps TRBD1 (5 bases). Germline-derived CDR1 and CDR2 are SGHVS and FNYEAQ. The CDR3 spans 14 residues. Trimming cost V 4 bases and J 8 bases, with 15 bases left between them. In DNA, the CDR3 is TGTGCCAGCAGCTCAGAGGCAGGGCACGATGAGCAGTTCTTC. Translation gives CASSSEAGHDEQFF. Combining the CDR3 with reference TRBV7-6 and TRBJ2-1 gives the whole variable domain GAGVSQSPRYKVTKRGQDVALRCDPISGHVSLYWYRQALGQGPEFLTYFNYEAQQDKSGLPNDRFSAERPEGSISTLTIQRTEQRDSAMYRCASSSEAGHDEQFFGPGTRLTVL.

The DNA of the CDR3 is TGTGCCAGCAGCTTAGCGGGAGGCCCCCTCAAGGAGCAGTACTTC. As protein: CASSLAGGPLKEQYF. J is TRBJ2-7 and V is TRBV7-2, with D perhaps TRBD2 (6 bases). From germline, CDR1 is SGHTA and CDR2 FQGNSA. The CDR3 extends over 15 amino acids. Trimming stripped 0 bases from V and 7 bases from J, with 16 bases between. The full variable domain, completed using reference TRBV7-2 and TRBJ2-7, is GAGVSQSPSNKVTEKGKDVELRCDPISGHTALYWYRQSLGQGLEFLIYFQGNSAPDKSGLPSDRFSAERTGGSVSTLTIQRTQQEDSAVYLCASSLAGGPLKEQYFGPGTRLTVT.

V is TRBV2 and J is TRBJ2-7, with D perhaps matching TRBD1 (5 bases). V lost 7 bases, J lost 1 base, and 17 bases lay in between. CDR3 length equals 15 residues. Germline CDR1 reads SNHLY; CDR2 reads FYNNEI. This chain's CDR3 is CASTSRQTSSYEQYF. The CDR3, as DNA: TGTGCCAGCACTTCCAGACAGACGTCGTCCTACGAGCAGTACTTC.

The genes are TRBV19 and TRBJ2-1; 7 bases align to TRBD1. This CDR3 contains 15 residues. Germline V lookup: CDR1 LNHDA, CDR2 SQIVND (reference sequence). Trimming at V came to 4 bases and at J to 0 bases, leaving 3 bases not matched to a gene. This CDR3 reads CASSRNRGSYNEQFF. DNA of the CDR3: TGTGCCAGTAGTAGAAACAGGGGCTCCTACAATGAGCAGTTCTTC.

The DNA of the CDR3 is TGTGCCAGCAGAGGGGACAGGGGGGACTCCTACGAGCAGTACTTC. As protein: CASRGDRGDSYEQYF. V gene TRBV2 combines with J gene TRBJ2-7; 11 bases align to TRBD1. J was trimmed by 0 bases and V by 6 bases; bases with no gene match: 4. The CDR3 is 15 amino acids. Germline values: CDR1 SNHLY, CDR2 FYNNEI.

This clone was seen just once. This chain joins TRBV28 and TRBJ2-7, with 7 nucleotides matching TRBD1. Germline lookup yields CDR1 MDHEN and CDR2 SYDVKM. The V segment lost 8 bases and the J segment 2 bases; nucleotides outside the gene matches: 6. This CDR3 has 13 residues. As DNA, the CDR3 is TGTGCCAGCGCTTCCGGACAGGCCTACGAGCAGTACTTC. Translating it yields CASASGQAYEQYF.

This chain links TRBV2 with TRBJ2-1, with 11 positions matching TRBD2. Germline CDR1 is SNHLY and CDR2 is FYNNEI. The CDR3 sequence is 13 residues long. J lost 4 bases, V lost 10 bases, and 3 bases had no gene match. The CDR3 sequence is CAKGTSGYNEQFF. The DNA for the CDR3 is TGTGCCAAAGGGACTAGCGGTTACAATGAGCAGTTCTTC.

V usage is TRBV18 and J usage is TRBJ2-7, with 12 bases matching TRBD2. With V trimmed by 4 bases and J by 4 bases, 14 bases remained unmatched. This CDR3 region has 18 residues. CDR1 is KGHSH, CDR2 LQKENI, per germline. CDR3 region: CASSHEGSTSGSKYEQYF. CDR3 nucleotides: TGTGCCAGCTCACATGAGGGATCGACTAGCGGGAGTAAGTACGAGCAGTACTTC.

This clone showed up just once. CDR3 amino acids: CASSIDPQPTTHYGYTF. For the CDR3, the DNA is TGTGCCAGTAGTATAGATCCCCAGCCGACTACCCACTATGGCTACACCTTC. V gene TRBV19 combines with J gene TRBJ1-2; D is unresolved. V lost 0 bases to trimming and J lost 3 bases, with 17 bases between them. Germline values: CDR1 LNHDA, CDR2 SQIVND (reference sequence). This CDR3 is 17 amino acids long.

The rearrangement uses TRBV2 and TRBJ1-1, with 7 bases fitting TRBD1. Per the germline V gene, CDR1 is SNHLY and CDR2 is FYNNEI. The CDR3 runs to 16 residues. The ends lost 2 bases at V and 1 base at J; junction bases unmatched: 7. The CDR3 DNA is TGTGCCAGCAGTGAAATAGGGGACAGAGGGAACACTGAAGCTTTCTTT. Translating it yields CASSEIGDRGNTEAFF.

This clone was counted a few times. The genes are TRBV5-1 and TRBJ1-3; no definite D call. CDR1 and CDR2 from the germline V gene are SGHRS and YFSETQ. V lost 0 bases and J lost 1, with 5 bases in between. This CDR3 comprises 14 residues. The CDR3 nucleotides read TGCGCCAGCAGCTTGGTGGGGTCTGGAAACACCATATATTTT. Its translation is CASSLVGSGNTIYF.

This clone was seen more than once but under ten times. The chain uses TRBV11-2 and TRBJ2-2; 13 nucleotides match TRBD2. Trimming at V came to 5 bases and at J to 1 base, leaving 1 base not matched to a gene. The CDR3 has 16 residues. Germline V gives CDR1 SGHAT, CDR2 FQNNGV. The CDR3 spells CASSRLAGGNTGELFF. The CDR3 nucleotides read TGTGCCAGCAGCCGACTAGCGGGAGGGAACACCGGGGAGCTGTTTTTT.

The chain joins TRBV4-3 to TRBJ2-2; TRBD2 might be the D (5 bases). This CDR3 is built from 16 residues. The germline V gene has CDR1 LGHNA and CDR2 YSLEER. The V and J ends lost 0 bases and 2 bases respectively, with 10 bases between them. The CDR3 loop reads CASSQDFTGNTGELFF. In DNA form, the CDR3 reads TGCGCCAGCAGCCAAGATTTTACGGGAAACACCGGGGAGCTGTTTTTT.

Notes on this clone: Relative to the germline gene, one junction end is altered; a read error may explain this. The chain recombines TRBV5-4 with TRBJ1-4, with a weak D call TRBD1 (5 bases). CDR1 and CDR2 (germline): SGHNT, YYREEE (reference sequence). The CDR3 length is 18 residues. DNA for the CDR3: TGTGCCAGCACCTTGCGAAGGGGCGGGGAAACAACTAATGAAAAACTGTTTTTT. Amino acid sequence: CASTLRRGGETTNEKLFF.

This clone was detected a few times. The V call is TRBV25-1, the J call TRBJ2-1; the match to TRBD2 covers 8 bases. CDR3 length: 15 residues. Germline CDR1 MGHDK, CDR2 SYGVNS. V lost 7 bases, J lost 1 base, and 6 bases stayed unmatched. CDR3 residues: CASTPSGGSYNEQFF. Here the CDR3 DNA reads TGTGCCAGCACCCCGAGCGGGGGTTCCTACAATGAGCAGTTCTTC.

Concerning this clone itself: The sample contains more than one DNA sequence encoding this CDR3. The V call is TRBV7-2, the J call TRBJ2-3; D gene uncertain. This CDR3 has 15 residues. Germline V CDR1 and CDR2: SGHTA, FQGNSA. Trimming pared 2 bases from V and 1 base from J, leaving 10 bases between. In DNA, the CDR3 is TGTGCCAGCAGCTTAATGGGGTTGGGCACAGATACGCAGTATTTT. Its protein is CASSLMGLGTDTQYF.